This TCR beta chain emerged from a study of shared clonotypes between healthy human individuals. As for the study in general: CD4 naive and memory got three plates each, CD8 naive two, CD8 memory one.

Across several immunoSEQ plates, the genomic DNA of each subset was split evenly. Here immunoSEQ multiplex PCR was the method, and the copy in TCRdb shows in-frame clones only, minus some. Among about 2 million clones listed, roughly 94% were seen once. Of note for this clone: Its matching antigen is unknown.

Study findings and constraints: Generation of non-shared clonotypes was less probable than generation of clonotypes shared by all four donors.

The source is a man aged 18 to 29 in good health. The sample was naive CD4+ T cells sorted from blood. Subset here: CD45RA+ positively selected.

As DNA, the CDR3 is TGCAGCGTCGCTGAGGTAGCCGAGTTAGGGCAGTTCTTC. It is translated as CSVAEVAELGQFF. The V call is TRBV29-1, the J call TRBJ2-1, with D uncertain. Trimming pared 6 bases from V and 12 bases from J, leaving 21 bases between. The CDR3 has 13 amino acids. Germline-derived CDR1 and CDR2 are SQVTM and ANQGSEA.